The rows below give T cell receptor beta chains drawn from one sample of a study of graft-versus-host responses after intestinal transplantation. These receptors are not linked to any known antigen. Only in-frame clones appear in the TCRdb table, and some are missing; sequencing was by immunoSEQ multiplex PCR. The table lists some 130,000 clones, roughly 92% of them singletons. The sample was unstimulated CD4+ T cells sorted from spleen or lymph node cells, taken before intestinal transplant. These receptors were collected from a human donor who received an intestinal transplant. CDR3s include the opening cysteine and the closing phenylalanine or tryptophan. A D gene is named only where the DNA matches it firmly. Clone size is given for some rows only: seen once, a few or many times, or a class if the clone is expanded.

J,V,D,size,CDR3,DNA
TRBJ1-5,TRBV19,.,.,CASSIGADARNQPQHF,TGTGCCAGTAGTATAGGGGCGGACGCTCGCAATCAGCCCCAGCATTTT
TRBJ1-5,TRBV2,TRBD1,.,CASTDRDSNQPQHF,TGTGCCAGCACTGACAGGGATAGCAATCAGCCCCAGCATTTT
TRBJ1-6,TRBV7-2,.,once,CASSSLDSYNSPLHF,TGTGCCAGCAGCTCCCTCGACAGCTATAATTCACCCCTCCACTTT
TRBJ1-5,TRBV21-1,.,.,CASSKTISDRHNQPQHF,TGTGCCAGCAGCAAAACCATCTCGGACAGGCACAATCAGCCCCAGCATTTT
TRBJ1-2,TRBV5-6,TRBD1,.,CASSGQGMWDGYTF,TGTGCCAGCAGCGGACAGGGAATGTGGGATGGCTACACCTTC
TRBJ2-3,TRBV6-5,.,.,CASSYSGQIFTDTQYF,TGTGCCAGCAGTTACTCCGGACAGATATTCACAGATACGCAGTATTTT
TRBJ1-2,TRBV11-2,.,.,CASSLGEQEGRVF,TGTGCCAGCAGCTTAGGGGAGCAAGAGGGGAGGGTCTTC
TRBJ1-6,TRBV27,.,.,CASSLMGEGFPLHF,TGTGCCAGCAGTTTAATGGGGGAGGGATTCCCCCTCCACTTT
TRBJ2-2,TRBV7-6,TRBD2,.,CASSLAAGGLGELFF,TGTGCCAGCAGCTTGGCTGCGGGGGGGCTCGGGGAGCTGTTTTTT
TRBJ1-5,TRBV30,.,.,CAWSVRGNQPQHF,TGTGCCTGGAGTGTAAGGGGAAATCAGCCCCAGCATTTT
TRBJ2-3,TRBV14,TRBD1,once,CASSPGTGTFTQYF,TGTGCCAGCAGCCCCGGGACAGGGACTTTTACGCAGTATTTT
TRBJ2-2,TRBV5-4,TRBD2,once,CASSRGTSPGELFF,TGTGCCAGCAGCCGCGGGACTAGCCCCGGGGAGCTGTTTTTT
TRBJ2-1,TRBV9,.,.,CASSVAPGSSYNEQFF,TGTGCCAGCAGCGTAGCCCCAGGGAGCTCCTACAATGAGCAGTTCTTC
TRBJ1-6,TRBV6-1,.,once,CASSSEGKDSPLHF,TGTGCCAGCAGTTCGGAGGGCAAGGATTCACCCCTCCACTTT
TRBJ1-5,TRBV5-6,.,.,CASSQRGGGDFGQPQHF,TGTGCCAGCAGCCAGAGAGGGGGAGGGGATTTTGGTCAGCCCCAGCATTTT
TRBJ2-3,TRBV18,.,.,CASSPKGGDNTDTQYF,TGTGCCAGCTCACCAAAAGGAGGGGACAACACAGATACGCAGTATTTT
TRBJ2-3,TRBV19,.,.,CASSMSRASTDTQYF,TGTGCCAGTAGTATGAGTCGAGCCAGCACAGATACGCAGTATTTT
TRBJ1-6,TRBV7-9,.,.,CASSLRGDNSPLHF,TGTGCCAGCAGCTTGAGAGGGGATAATTCACCCCTCCACTTT
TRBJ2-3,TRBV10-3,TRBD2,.,CAISEFPAGGPKDTQYF,TGTGCCATCAGTGAGTTTCCAGCGGGGGGCCCCAAGGATACGCAGTATTTT
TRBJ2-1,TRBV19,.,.,CASSIDRANEQFF,TGTGCCAGTAGTATAGACAGGGCGAATGAGCAGTTCTTC
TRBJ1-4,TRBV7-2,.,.,CASSPVRGSNEKLFF,TGTGCCAGCAGCCCGGTCCGGGGTTCCAATGAAAAACTGTTTTTT
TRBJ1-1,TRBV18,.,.,CASSPVQNGSPNTEAFF,TGTGCCAGCTCACCAGTGCAGAACGGGTCCCCAAACACTGAAGCTTTCTTT
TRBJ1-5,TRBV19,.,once,CASSIDGGAGQPQHF,TGTGCCAGTAGTATAGATGGCGGCGCGGGTCAGCCCCAGCATTTT
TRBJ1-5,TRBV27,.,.,CASSLREGNQPQHF,TGTGCCAGCAGTTTGCGGGAGGGCAATCAGCCCCAGCATTTT
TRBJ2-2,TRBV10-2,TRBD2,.,CASSRGGDTGELFF,TGCGCCAGCAGTCGCGGGGGGGACACCGGGGAGCTGTTTTTT
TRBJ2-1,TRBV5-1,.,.,CASSAGQRNEQFF,TGCGCCAGCAGCGCTGGACAGCGGAACGAGCAGTTCTTC
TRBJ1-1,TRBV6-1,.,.,CASSVRYRQSEAFF,TGTGCCAGCAGTGTACGGTATAGGCAGTCTGAAGCTTTCTTT
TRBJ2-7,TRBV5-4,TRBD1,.,CASSRDRVHEQYF,TGTGCCAGCAGCAGGGACAGGGTCCACGAGCAGTACTTC
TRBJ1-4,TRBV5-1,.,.,CASSMGNNEKLFF,TGCGCCAGCAGCATGGGGAATAATGAAAAACTGTTTTTT
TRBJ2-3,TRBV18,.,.,CASSPGGDLTDTQYF,TGTGCCAGCTCACCAGGAGGGGATTTGACAGATACGCAGTATTTT
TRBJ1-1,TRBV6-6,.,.,CASSYAGTEAFF,TGTGCCAGCAGTTACGCTGGCACTGAAGCTTTCTTT